The 30 T cell receptor beta chains presented below share a single source sample, sequenced in a study of CD8 T cells in Susac syndrome. RNA, at about 0.45 to 1 ug, was reverse transcribed with random hexamers. From the immunoSEQ multiplex PCR reads, TCRdb called clonotypes with MiXCR, one entry per CDR3 protein. The top ten clones hold 0.082% of a sample with about 200,000 distinct CDR3 sequences, 95% of them seen once. Source material: CD4+ T cells from PBMCs. The receptors derive from a human donor with multiple sclerosis.

The V and J genes are TRBV30 and TRBJ1-6; D is uncertain. V lost 0 bases to trimming and J lost 8 bases, with 17 bases between them. CDR3 length: 16 amino acids. CDR1 GTSNPN and CDR2 SVGIG come from the germline V gene (reference sequence). The CDR3 loop is CAWSVVNRGPYSPLHF. Here the CDR3 DNA reads TGTGCCTGGAGTGTAGTAAACCGAGGGCCTTATTCACCCCTCCACTTT.

This chain links TRBV30 with TRBJ1-1, with D possibly matching TRBD1 (5 bases). V was pared by 5 bases and J by 10 bases, with 26 bases between. Germline CDR1 GTSNPN, CDR2 SVGIG (reference sequence). The CDR3 runs to 15 residues. DNA of the CDR3: TGTGCCTGGGGACCCCCGGGACTCCACCGGCTGCGAGCTTTCTTT. Its protein product is CAWGPPGLHRLRAFF.

This clonotype was counted once. This chain joins TRBV20-1 and TRBJ2-2, with 11 bases lining up with TRBD2. The CDR3 is 14 residues long. Germline V gene sequence: CDR1 DFQATT, CDR2 SNEGSKA (reference sequence). V shed 5 bases, J shed 5 bases, and the junction held 4 bases outside the gene matches. The DNA of the CDR3 is TGCAGTGCTTTAGCGGGGGGGAGTACCGGGGAGCTGTTTTTT. It translates to CSALAGGSTGELFF.

The chain is built from TRBV12-3 or TRBV12-4 and TRBJ1-6; D gene unclear. The CDR3 runs 16 residues. The V end was cut by 5 bases, the J end by 5 bases, with 16 bases between. DNA for the CDR3: TGTGCCAGCAGTCTCGGCAGGAAAGAAGATAATTCACCCCTCCACTTT. Residues: CASSLGRKEDNSPLHF.

This chain connects TRBV19 to TRBJ1-6, with D possibly TRBD1 on 6 matching bases. The CDR3 is 14 residues long. Germline CDR1 is LNHDA and CDR2 is SQIVND (reference sequence). V was shortened by 6 bases and J by 8 bases, with 14 bases between the two germline ends. The CDR3 region has the DNA TGTGCCAGTAGCCCGCGGGGGGCTGATTCACCCCTCCACTTT. Its protein is CASSPRGADSPLHF.

This chain connects TRBV29-1 to TRBJ2-7; the D gene is possibly TRBD1 (6 bases). In germline, CDR1 is SQVTM, CDR2 ANQGSEA. With 5 bases removed from V and 2 bases from J, the gap between germline ends came to 7 bases. This CDR3 has 11 amino acids. CDR3 DNA sequence: TGCAGCGTTCAGGGGACCTACGAGCAGTACTTC. Amino acids: CSVQGTYEQYF.

This chain connects TRBV12-3 or TRBV12-4 to TRBJ2-5; D unresolved. This CDR3 region has 15 residues. Trimming left V 8 bases short and J 1 base short, with 17 bases between. CDR3 DNA sequence: TGTGCCAGCGCCCCCGAGCGTGATCGCCAAGAGACCCAGTACTTC. This translates into CASAPERDRQETQYF.

The table lists this clonotype with a count of one. This sequence joins TRBV12-3 or TRBV12-4 and TRBJ1-2, with D hard to call. V was pared by 5 bases and J by 8 bases, with 21 bases between. This CDR3 is 15 amino acids long. This CDR3 reads CASSHRTDRMEGYTF. CDR3 sequence (DNA): TGTGCCAGCAGTCATAGGACCGATCGGATGGAGGGCTACACCTTC.

The chain uses TRBV7-2 and TRBJ1-2; the D gene is possibly TRBD1 (6 bases). Germline CDR1 SGHTA, CDR2 FQGNSA. The CDR3 is 16 amino acids. The ends were cut back, 6 bases at V and 3 bases at J, with 20 bases in the middle. This chain's CDR3 is CASSSTGWSGDYGYTF. For the CDR3, the DNA is TGTGCCAGCAGTTCCACAGGGTGGTCAGGGGACTATGGCTACACCTTC.

The V gene is TRBV5-1, the J gene TRBJ1-5, with a weak D call TRBD1 (5 bases). The V end lost 4 bases, the J end lost 0 bases, and 11 bases lay between the germline ends. The germline V gene has CDR1 SGHRS and CDR2 YFSETQ. This CDR3 contains 15 residues. The DNA of the CDR3 is TGCGCCAGCAGCGAAGGACACAATAGCAATCAGCCCCAGCATTTT. Translating it yields CASSEGHNSNQPQHF.

The CDR3 DNA reads TGCAGCGTTGAAATCCAGCGGGGGGAACGGTATTTT. This codes for CSVEIQRGERYF. J is TRBJ2-3 and V is TRBV29-1, with TRBD2 matching 9 bases. Trimming cost V 2 bases and J 14 bases; bases outside gene matches: 8. CDR3 length equals 12 residues. The germline gives CDR1 SQVTM, CDR2 ANQGSEA.

This chain connects TRBV6-6 to TRBJ2-3; 9 bases map to TRBD2. The CDR3 contains 15 residues. Germline loops: CDR1 MNHNY, CDR2 SVGAGI (reference sequence). V was pared by 2 bases and J by 5 bases, with 5 bases of the junction left unmatched. In DNA form, the CDR3 reads TGTGCCAGCAGTTACGAGGCGGGGGGGCAAGATACGCAGTATTTT. It codes for CASSYEAGGQDTQYF.

This clonotype was detected once. The V gene is TRBV2, the J gene TRBJ2-5; perhaps TRBD2 as D (5 bases). Germline V gives CDR1 SNHLY, CDR2 FYNNEI. CDR3 length equals 12 residues. Trimming pared 6 bases from V and 9 bases from J, leaving 14 bases between. The CDR3 DNA is TGTGCCAGCAGCAGTCAAGTGGAGGCCCAGTACTTC. This sequence encodes CASSSQVEAQYF.

The V gene is TRBV7-9, the J gene TRBJ2-7, with D possibly matching TRBD1 (5 bases). The ends were cut back, 5 bases at V and 3 bases at J, with 14 bases in the middle. Germline-derived CDR1 and CDR2 are SEHNR and FQNEAQ (reference sequence). The CDR3 consists of 14 residues. CDR3 protein: CASSSVHRLYEQYV. As DNA, the CDR3 is TGTGCCAGCAGCAGTGTGCACAGGCTCTACGAGCAGTACGTC.

V and J are TRBV25-1 and TRBJ1-6; D might be TRBD1 (5 bases). The V gene lost 3 bases and the J gene lost 2 bases, with 20 bases spanning the gap. The CDR3 is 19 amino acids. Germline assignment: CDR1 MGHDK and CDR2 SYGVNS. DNA for the CDR3: TGTGCCAGCAGTGAGAAAGACAGAACCACGGACCCCTATAATTCACCCCTCCACTTT. Translation gives CASSEKDRTTDPYNSPLHF.

The gene calls are TRBV30 and TRBJ2-7; TRBD1 matches at 8 bases. CDR3 length: 14 residues. After removal of 7 bases from V and 0 bases from J, the junction contained 8 bases not matched to a gene. The germline gives CDR1 GTSNPN, CDR2 SVGIG (reference sequence). Written as DNA, the CDR3 is TGTGCCTTCTCAGGGGGCCTGTCCTCCTACGAGCAGTACTTC. The encoded protein is CAFSGGLSSYEQYF. Looking up the rest from reference TRBV30 and TRBJ2-7 gives the full variable domain: SQTIHQWPATLVQPVGSPLSLECTVEGTSNPNLYWYRQAAGRGLQLLFYSVGIGQISSEVPQNLSASRPQDRQFILSSKKLLLSDSGFYLCAFSGGLSSYEQYFGPGTRLTVT.

This rearrangement joins TRBV15 to TRBJ2-1; possibly TRBD1 for D (6 bases). The CDR3 totals 16 residues. The V end was cut by 5 bases, the J end by 7 bases, with 21 bases between. CDR1 is LNHNV, CDR2 YYDKDF, per germline (reference sequence). CDR3 in DNA: TGTGCCACCAGCCGCGAAGGATGGGGGCCCATGAATGAGCAGTTCTTC. It codes for CATSREGWGPMNEQFF.

The V gene is TRBV15, the J gene TRBJ2-3; 7 bases agree with TRBD2. The CDR3 is 13 amino acids. Losses at the gene ends were 3 bases for V and 6 bases for J; bases not matched to a gene: 3. CDR1 and CDR2 from the germline V gene are LNHNV and YYDKDF (reference sequence). The CDR3 loop is CATSSGGTDTQYF. In nucleotides, the CDR3 is TGTGCCACCAGCAGCGGGGGGACTGATACGCAGTATTTT. Filled out from reference TRBV15 and TRBJ2-3, the complete variable domain reads DAMVIQNPRYQVTQFGKPVTLSCSQTLNHNVMYWYQQKSSQAPKLLFHYYDKDFNNEADTPDNFQSRRPNTSFCFLDIRSPGLGDTAMYLCATSSGGTDTQYFGPGTRLTVL.

The rearrangement uses TRBV29-1 and TRBJ2-5; TRBD1 might be the D (7 bases). Germline V gene data show CDR1 as SQVTM and CDR2 as ANQGSEA. Trimming shortened V by 0 bases and J by 10 bases, and 18 bases separated the two germline ends. The CDR3 covers 14 residues. Written as DNA, the CDR3 is TGCAGCGTTGAAGATCAGGGGGGCCATCAAGGCCAGTACTTC. Residues: CSVEDQGGHQGQYF.

This chain connects TRBV12-3 or TRBV12-4 to TRBJ1-6; no clear D gene. This CDR3 is 14 amino acids long. Trimming took off 7 bases at V and 9 bases at J, with 16 bases between the two ends. The CDR3 region is CASTVQAPGSPLHF. The CDR3 bases are TGTGCCAGCACCGTCCAGGCGCCTGGTTCACCCCTCCACTTT.

This chain joins TRBV7-2 and TRBJ2-7; 8 bases match TRBD2. With 5 bases clipped from V and 0 bases from J, the junction kept 9 bases outside the gene matches. Germline lookup yields CDR1 SGHTA and CDR2 FQGNSA. CDR3 size: 16 residues. In nucleotides, the CDR3 is TGTGCCAGCAGCCGAAGAGCGGGGGCGATCTCCTACGAGCAGTACTTC. Residues: CASSRRAGAISYEQYF.

This chain joins TRBV1 and TRBJ2-1; the table gives TRBD1 as D, unverified against the DNA. TRBV1 is a known pseudogene. The CDR3 contains 15 residues. Here the CDR3 DNA reads TGCACCAGCAGCCATGCCAGGGTCGCCTACAATGAGCAGTTCTTC. This encodes CTSSHARVAYNEQFF.

The chain recombines TRBV18 with TRBJ2-7; no definite D call. Germline CDR1 KGHSH, CDR2 LQKENI. Trimming removed 5 bases from V and 7 bases from J, with 18 bases in between. This CDR3 contains 14 residues. The CDR3 nucleotides read TGTGCCAGCTCATTTCTAGGGCAAGAAGTGGAGCAGTACGTC. It translates to CASSFLGQEVEQYV.

The CDR3 nucleotides read TGTGCCAGCAGCCCTGTGACAGGCCGTAGCTCCTACGAGCAGTACTTC. This gives the protein CASSPVTGRSSYEQYF. The chain has TRBV6-1 and TRBJ2-7, with D possibly being TRBD1 (6 bases). V dropped 6 bases and J dropped 0 bases, with 18 bases sitting between them. In germline, CDR1 is MNHNS, CDR2 SASEGT. The CDR3 consists of 16 residues.

The chain combines TRBV29-1 with TRBJ2-1; 9 nucleotides align to TRBD1. V lost 6 bases, J lost 7 bases, and 7 bases stayed unmatched. CDR1 is SQVTM, CDR2 ANQGSEA, per germline. CDR3 length: 13 residues. In DNA, the CDR3 is TGCAGCGTGAATCGGGACAGGGAGAATGAGCAGTTCTTC. This encodes CSVNRDRENEQFF.

J is TRBJ2-5 and V is TRBV7-9; unclear D gene. There are 13 residues in the CDR3. The V gene's germline CDR1 is SEHNR and CDR2 FQNEAQ (reference sequence). Trimming took 7 bases from V and 3 from J, leaving 12 bases between them. For the CDR3, the DNA is TGTGCCAGCACCCTAGATGTGGAAGAGACCCAGTACTTC. Translated: CASTLDVEETQYF. The variable domain in full, completed from reference TRBV7-9 and TRBJ2-5, reads DTGVSQNPRHKITKRGQNVTFRCDPISEHNRLYWYRQTLGQGPEFLTYFQNEAQLEKSRLLSDRFSAERPKGSFSTLEIQRTEQGDSAMYLCASTLDVEETQYFGPGTRLLVL.

The J gene is TRBJ2-3, the V gene TRBV30; 10 bases align to TRBD2. The length of the CDR3 is 18 residues. Trimming removed 0 bases from V and 0 bases from J; junction bases left unmatched: 9. Germline lookup yields CDR1 GTSNPN and CDR2 SVGIG (reference sequence). This CDR3 is CAWSVRLAGVSSTDTQYF. Here the CDR3 DNA reads TGTGCCTGGAGTGTTCGCCTAGCGGGGGTATCGAGCACAGATACGCAGTATTTT.

The chain combines TRBV29-1 with TRBJ1-1; 7 bases match TRBD1. V shed 7 bases, J shed 6 bases, and the junction held 14 bases outside the gene matches. The CDR3 has 14 residues. CDR1 and CDR2 (germline): SQVTM, ANQGSEA. Here the CDR3 DNA reads TGCAGCGGGGTCAACAGGGGCCCCCGTGCTGAAGCTTTCTTT. Residues: CSGVNRGPRAEAFF.

This clonotype was counted once. V usage is TRBV20-1 and J usage is TRBJ2-7; TRBD2 agrees at 7 bases. The CDR3 length is 13 residues. After removal of 1 base from V and 5 bases from J, the junction contained 5 bases not matched to a gene. Germline lookup yields CDR1 DFQATT and CDR2 SNEGSKA (reference sequence). The CDR3 DNA reads as TGCAGTGCTAGAGTCAGCGGGGCTAACGAGCAGTACGTC. Protein: CSARVSGANEQYV.

As DNA, the CDR3 is TGTGCCAGCACCCCGGACACCGGGGAGCTGTTTTTT. Its translation: CASTPDTGELFF. V and J are TRBV12-3 or TRBV12-4 and TRBJ2-2; D ambiguous. Trimming took 7 bases from V and 3 from J, leaving 6 bases between them. This CDR3 has 12 residues.